This TCR beta chain was identified during a study of response to subunit inactivated influenza vaccine. This clonotype was picked up many times. TCRdb analysed the RT-PCR reads with MiXCR anew, one entry per CDR3 protein. The data contain 500,000 to 600,000 distinct CDR3 sequences, about 15% of them singletons. V lost 4 bases and J 0 bases, leaving 4 bases between the germline ends. The CDR3 has 14 amino acids. Per germline, CDR1 MNHNS and CDR2 SASEGT. The source material was PBMCs from blood, sampled about 11 days after vaccination. This clonotype was obtained from a man in his forties or fifties who received an inactivated influenza vaccine. The rearrangement joins TRBV6-1 to TRBJ2-6; D gene unclear. The DNA for the CDR3 is TGTGCCAGCAGTGGACACTCTGGGGCCAACGTCCTGACTTTC. Protein: CASSGHSGANVLTF.